The rows below give T cell receptor beta chains drawn from one sample of a study of blood T cells in healthy people across ages. Each CDR3 protein gets one entry after TCRdb re-called the 5' RACE reads with MiXCR. Counted here are 630,000 or so distinct CDR3 sequences, roughly 32% occurring once; the ten biggest clones make up roughly 15%. The sequenced material came from blood. All receptors derive from an elderly woman in good health. Both conserved end residues are part of each CDR3. A D gene is named only where the DNA matches it firmly. Not every row has a clone size; where given, it reads once, few, many or a size class.

D: -
length: 14
V: TRBV7-3
size: -
J: TRBJ2-1
DNA: TGTGCCAGCAGGACAGGATCAGGGGACGATGAGCAGTTCTTC
CDR3: CASRTGSGDDEQFF

D: TRBD1
length: 11
V: TRBV29-1
size: -
J: TRBJ2-5
DNA: TGCAGCGTTCGGGACAGGGGTGAGCAGTACTTC
CDR3: CSVRDRGEQYF

D: TRBD2
length: 15
V: TRBV20-1
size: many
J: TRBJ2-5
DNA: TGCAGTGCTAGTGTCTTCGGGGGGAATCAAGAGACCCAGTACTTC
CDR3: CSASVFGGNQETQYF

D: TRBD1
length: 14
V: TRBV7-2
size: -
J: TRBJ1-4
DNA: TGTGCCAGCAGCCCCGACAGGGCAGGAGAAAAACTGTTTTTT
CDR3: CASSPDRAGEKLFF

D: TRBD1
length: 16
V: TRBV6-2/TRBV6-3
size: few
J: TRBJ1-1
DNA: TGTGCCAGCAGTTATCTAAAGGGGGCTACTTCCACTGAAGCTTTCTTT
CDR3: CASSYLKGATSTEAFF

D: TRBD1
length: 14
V: TRBV30
size: -
J: TRBJ1-6
DNA: TGTGCCTGGGCACTAAGGACAGGGAATTCACCCCTCCACTTT
CDR3: CAWALRTGNSPLHF

D: TRBD1
length: 12
V: TRBV9
size: many
J: TRBJ2-3
DNA: TGTGCCAGCAGCCCCCAGGGGGTAGGGCAGTATTTT
CDR3: CASSPQGVGQYF

D: TRBD1
length: 16
V: TRBV4-1
size: many
J: TRBJ2-3
DNA: TGCGCCAGCAGCCAAGATAAGGGACAGGGGGCAGATACGCAGTATTTT
CDR3: CASSQDKGQGADTQYF

D: -
length: 14
V: TRBV6-5
size: many
J: TRBJ2-1
DNA: TGTGCCAGCACCCGAAGAGGATTTTACAATGAGCAGTTCTTC
CDR3: CASTRRGFYNEQFF

D: TRBD2
length: 15
V: TRBV5-1
size: -
J: TRBJ2-7
DNA: TGCGCCAGCAGCTTGCCAGCGGGGGGTTACAATGAGCGGTACTTC
CDR3: CASSLPAGGYNERYF

D: TRBD1
length: 14
V: TRBV20-1
size: -
J: TRBJ2-5
DNA: TGCAGTGCTCCGCCGGGACAGGGGGTGAAGACCCAGTACTTC
CDR3: CSAPPGQGVKTQYF

D: -
length: 14
V: TRBV7-2
size: many
J: TRBJ2-7
DNA: TGTGCCAGCAGCAACCGGGACGGCCCCTACGAGCAGTACTTC
CDR3: CASSNRDGPYEQYF